The text below deals with one T cell receptor beta chain. This clone was detected once. Its antigen is still unknown. No base quality values were provided; no much bigger clone lies one nucleotide off. Library construction relied on the immunoSEQ multiplex PCR assay. Here the immuneACCESS table is served through TCRdb, limited to in-frame sequences with V and J called. Missing clones are a known gap in these copies; in checked studies unresolved V genes cover under half, and the rest lacks a known reason. The sample table shows 65,000 to 95,000 clones, and 95% to 98% are seen once. The leading ten clones occupy roughly 0.17% of the sample. The entry originates in a study of technical replicates of blood from a few donors (dated by TCRdb to between 2016 and 2019). The V and J ends are trimmed by 0 bases and 4 bases, leaving 12 bases between them. Sequences SGDLS (CDR1) and YYNGEE (CDR2) are obtained from the germline V gene. Measured from the cysteine to the phenylalanine, the CDR3 is 15 residues long. Only the CDR3 portion is preserved as DNA: 45 bases, with reading frame beginning at the first base.

The sequenced material came from T cells isolated from PBMCs. The rearrangement joined TRBV9 to TRBJ2-3; TRBD2 could be the D gene, as 5 bases match. The receptor was derived from a human donor in good health. The nucleotides are TGTGCCAGCAGCGTAGCTAGCAGGCAAGCAGATACGCAGTATTTT. Its protein is CASSVASRQADTQYF.